These 2 T cell receptor beta chains share one sample of origin, sequenced in a study of blood T cell repertoires in COVID-19. TCRdb's table, derived via immunoSEQ multiplex PCR, lists solely in-frame clones and lacks some. The sample comprises roughly 260,000 clones, about 85% of which are singletons, and approximately 3.7% rests with the top ten. The sample taken for sequencing was peripheral blood. The source is a man in his fifties or sixties who had recovered from COVID-19.

V usage is TRBV21-1 and J usage is TRBJ1-2. TRBV21-1 is flagged as a pseudogene. The CDR3 loop spans 16 amino acids. The CDR3 DNA is TGTGCCAGCAGGACTCACGGGGGGACACGGCCCTATGGCTACACCTTC. This codes for CASRTHGGTRPYGYTF.

The chain employs TRBV7-3 and TRBJ2-2, with no clear D. Trimming left V 6 bases short and J 7 bases short, with 6 bases between. In germline, CDR1 is SGHTA, CDR2 FQGTGA. This CDR3 is 11 amino acids long. CDR3 region: CASRGGGELFF. The CDR3 DNA is TGTGCCAGCAGAGGCGGCGGGGAGCTGTTTTTT.